This TCR beta chain emerged from a study of blood T cell repertoires in COVID-19. Study in general: Sample material is recorded as cDNA or gDNA derived from T cells, B-cell-depleted T cells, or PBMCs.

The CDR3 has 15 amino acids. Germline V gene data show CDR1 as LNHDA and CDR2 as SQIVND (reference sequence). With 6 bases removed from V and 4 bases from J, the gap between germline ends came to 19 bases. The study drew participants aged about 18 to 95 years from about two dozen US areas. In the original processing: Estimates of nucleated cell counts were drawn from the amplification of reference gene primers. Profiled with immunoSEQ multiplex PCR; TCRdb holds only in-frame clones, not every one. Clonal size and the V and J genes are those of that table, whereas D and trimming came from the DNA. The sample shows some 240,000 clones, about 86% of them seen only once.

The origin of this receptor is a woman in her forties with acute COVID-19. The chain couples TRBV19 to TRBJ2-7, with D possibly matching TRBD1 (5 bases). Sequencing input: PBMCs or T cells enriched from blood (not recorded which). The CDR3 loop is CASSQSRTTAYEQYF. The CDR3 DNA sequence: TGTGCCAGTAGCCAAAGCAGGACAACGGCTTACGAGCAGTACTTC. The complete variable domain, with remaining parts taken from reference TRBV19 and TRBJ2-7, reads DGGITQSPKYLFRKEGQNVTLSCEQNLNHDAMYWYRQDPGQGLRLIYYSQIVNDFQKGDIAEGYSVSREKKESFPLTVTSAQKNPTAFYLCASSQSRTTAYEQYFGPGTRLTVT.